This TCR beta chain was retrieved from a study of cytomegalovirus exposure and HLA in healthy donors. The protocol was immunoSEQ multiplex PCR, while the TCRdb copy is restricted to in-frame clones and leaves out a portion. The sample shows roughly 330,000 clones, roughly nine tenths of them seen only once. Details on this clone: Its matching antigen is unknown.

Regarding the study as a whole: Reported results showed that the classifier diagnosed cytomegalovirus status with high specificity and sensitivity.

The germline V and J ends were trimmed by 5 bases and 3 bases, with 5 bases remaining between them. This CDR3 contains 13 residues. Germline V gives CDR1 MDHEN, CDR2 SYDVKM. The sequence was collected from a woman in her twenties or thirties in good health and CMV-seropositive. The chain couples TRBV28 to TRBJ2-6; D unresolved. Sequencing was carried out using PBMCs. The CDR3, as DNA: TGTGCCAGCAGTCCCGTTGGGGCCAACGTCCTGACTTTC. Translating gives CASSPVGANVLTF.